A selection of T cell receptor beta chains follows, all from one sample in a study of T cells after yellow fever vaccination. TCRdb itself ran the 5' RACE reads through MiXCR, one entry per CDR3 protein. The table has some 100,000 distinct CDR3 sequences, under 9% seen once. The source material was CD8+ T cells not binding an NS4B(214-222) dextramer, sorted from PBMCs, sampled less than 18 days after the first yellow fever vaccination. The receptors derive from a man younger than 30 who received the YFV17D yellow fever vaccine. Each CDR3 is given with its conserved first and last residue. A D gene is named only where the DNA matches it firmly. For some rows the clone size is stated as once, few or many, or as a class when expanded; others skip it.

d_gene,j_gene,abundance,v_gene,CDR3nt,CDR3aa
TRBD1,TRBJ2-1,.,TRBV5-1,TGCGCCAGCAGCTTTGGACAGGGGGTCGATGAGCAGTTCTTC,CASSFGQGVDEQFF
TRBD1,TRBJ1-1,.,TRBV27,TGTGCCAGCAGTTTTACCAGGGGGCCAGGGTCGGTTACTGAAGCTTTCTTT,CASSFTRGPGSVTEAFF
.,TRBJ2-3,.,TRBV5-1,TGCGCCAGCAGCCATCGGGGCTTCACAGATACGCAGTATTTT,CASSHRGFTDTQYF
.,TRBJ1-3,many,TRBV25-1,TGTGCCAGCACCCCCCCAGGTCCCTCTGGAAACACCATATATTTT,CASTPPGPSGNTIYF
.,TRBJ2-7,.,TRBV12-3/TRBV12-4,TGTGCCAGCAGCCCAAGCCCCCGCGGGGACGAGCAGTACTTC,CASSPSPRGDEQYF
.,TRBJ2-5,.,TRBV10-3,TGTGCCATCAGTGAGTCTCAGCGGGAGACCCAGTACTTC,CAISESQRETQYF
TRBD1,TRBJ2-1,.,TRBV19,TGTGCCACCTCCAGGGGGTCGAGCTCCTACAATGAGCAGTTCTTC,CATSRGSSSYNEQFF
TRBD1,TRBJ2-5,.,TRBV5-5,TGTGCCAGCAGCTTGGGGACAGGGCCCCCACAAGAGACCCAGTACTTC,CASSLGTGPPQETQYF
TRBD1,TRBJ1-1,few,TRBV7-6,TGTGCCAGCAGCGCAACAGGGGAACGGACTGAAGCTTTCTTT,CASSATGERTEAFF
.,TRBJ2-3,.,TRBV5-6,TGTGCCAGCAGCCCCTGGCTCAGCACAGATACGCAGTATTTT,CASSPWLSTDTQYF
TRBD2,TRBJ2-1,.,TRBV3-1,TGTGCCAGCAGCTACCTAGCGGGGGGGGAAGGTGAGCAGTTCTTC,CASSYLAGGEGEQFF
.,TRBJ2-3,few,TRBV4-1,TGCGCCAGCAGCCAAGTTGAGCAGTATTTT,CASSQVEQYF
TRBD1,TRBJ2-3,few,TRBV6-5,TGTGCCAGCAGTTGGACAGGGGGGCAGTATTTT,CASSWTGGQYF
.,TRBJ2-7,few,TRBV4-1,TGCGCCAGCAGCCAATTAAGCTCCTACGAGCAGTACTTC,CASSQLSSYEQYF
.,TRBJ2-2,many,TRBV12-3/TRBV12-4,TGTGCCAGCAGTTCCCCCAAGAGAGTCACCGGGGAGCTGTTTTTT,CASSSPKRVTGELFF
.,TRBJ2-3,few,TRBV7-9,TGTGCCAGCAGCCCCATCGGGGAGGCAAGGGGTACGCAGTATTTT,CASSPIGEARGTQYF
TRBD2,TRBJ2-1,few,TRBV3-1,TGTGCCAGCAGCACCACTAGCGGGGGCCCGAACAATGAGCAGTTCTTC,CASSTTSGGPNNEQFF
TRBD1,TRBJ1-6,many,TRBV9,TGTGCCAGCAGCGTAGGGGACAGGGGTTATTCACCCCTCCACTTT,CASSVGDRGYSPLHF
.,TRBJ2-1,few,TRBV5-6,TGTGCCAGCAGCGCGGACCGACTGTTCTACAATGAGCAGTTCTTC,CASSADRLFYNEQFF